A single sample is the source of the 17 T cell receptor beta chains below, sequenced in a study of blood T cell repertoires in COVID-19. Sequenced by immunoSEQ multiplex PCR; TCRdb stores in-frame clones only, minus some. Of tens of thousands of clones in the sample, about four fifths were seen once. Sequencing was performed on peripheral blood. These receptors were taken from a man aged 65 to 85 with active COVID-19.

The chain has TRBV20-1 and TRBJ2-7; D is possibly TRBD2 (5 bases). Looked up from germline, CDR1 is DFQATT and CDR2 is SNEGSKA (reference sequence). Trimming shortened V by 3 bases and J by 3 bases, and 15 bases separated the two germline ends. The CDR3 consists of 14 residues. Here the CDR3 reads CSASRAGRDYEQYF. CDR3 in DNA: TGCAGTGCTAGTCGCGCGGGCCGGGACTACGAGCAGTACTTC.

This clone was found once. In DNA form, the CDR3 reads TGTGCCAGCAGCTTAAACCCCAGCGGGAGTACAGTAGGGCAGTACTTC. As protein: CASSLNPSGSTVGQYF. This chain uses TRBV7-2 with TRBJ2-7, with 8 bases identical to TRBD2. This CDR3 is 16 amino acids long. CDR1 SGHTA and CDR2 FQGNSA come from the germline V gene. Trimming removed 2 bases from V and 9 bases from J; junction bases left unmatched: 15.

V usage is TRBV7-2 and J usage is TRBJ2-5; 8 bases line up with TRBD2. CDR3 length: 15 residues. V trimming: 5 bases; J trimming: 3 bases; junction bases outside the gene matches: 8. Germline V gene data show CDR1 as SGHTA and CDR2 as FQGNSA. In nucleotides, the CDR3 is TGTGCCAGCAGCCCTTTAAGCGGGAGTGAAGAGACCCAGTACTTC. Protein: CASSPLSGSEETQYF.

J is TRBJ1-6 and V is TRBV19, with TRBD1 identical over 7 bases. The J segment lost 5 bases and the V segment lost 6 bases, leaving 4 bases of the junction unmatched. The CDR3 covers 14 residues. Germline CDR1 is LNHDA and CDR2 is SQIVND (reference sequence). Written as DNA, the CDR3 is TGTGCCAGTAGGTTTGGGACAGATAATTCACCCCTCCACTTT. Its translation is CASRFGTDNSPLHF.

V is TRBV6-5 and J is TRBJ1-1, with TRBD1 matching over 7 bases. V lost 5 bases to trimming and J lost 3 bases; unmatched junction nucleotides: 6. From germline, CDR1 is MNHEY and CDR2 SVGAGI. The CDR3 contains 14 residues. In nucleotides, the CDR3 is TGTGCCAGCAGTCTACAGGGGAGACACACTGAAGCTTTCTTT. Translation: CASSLQGRHTEAFF.

The chain recombines TRBV7-3 with TRBJ2-6; unclear D gene. Germline-derived CDR1 and CDR2 are SGHTA and FQGTGA. The V and J ends lost 2 bases and 0 bases respectively, with 11 bases between them. The CDR3 length is 17 residues. The CDR3 DNA reads as TGTGCCAGCAGCTTAGTCCCAATCAGCTCTGGGGCCAACGTCCTGACTTTC. It translates to CASSLVPISSGANVLTF.

This clone showed up just once. V gene TRBV28 combines with J gene TRBJ2-5; TRBD2 agrees at 11 bases. With V trimmed by 9 bases and J by 5 bases, 8 bases remained unmatched. Germline V gene data show CDR1 as MDHEN and CDR2 as SYDVKM. The CDR3 has 14 amino acids. CDR3 nucleotide sequence: TGTGCCAGTCTTACTAGCGGGAGTAGGGAGACCCAGTACTTC. Translated: CASLTSGSRETQYF. The complete variable domain, with remaining parts taken from reference TRBV28 and TRBJ2-5, reads DVKVTQSSRYLVKRTGEKVFLECVQDMDHENMFWYRQDPGLGLRLIYFSYDVKMKEKGDIPEGYSVSREKKERFSLILESASTNQTSMYLCASLTSGSRETQYFGPGTRLLVL.

The chain uses TRBV14 and TRBJ2-3; TRBD2 aligns across 10 bases. J lost 1 base, V lost 6 bases, and 13 bases had no gene match. CDR1 and CDR2 from the germline V gene are SGHDN and FVKESK. This CDR3 is built from 18 residues. The CDR3 DNA is TGTGCCAGCAGTTTTCTCTACGGACTAGCGGAGGGCACAGATACGCAGTATTTT. This codes for CASSFLYGLAEGTDTQYF.

CDR3 bases: TGCAGCGTTCGGACTGGGACACGGCTTAGCGAGCAGTACTTC. It specifies CSVRTGTRLSEQYF. The genes are TRBV29-1 and TRBJ2-7; possibly TRBD1 for D (6 bases). Between the trimmed V and J ends, which lost 5 bases and 6 bases, there was a span of 20 bases. This CDR3 has 14 amino acids. From germline, CDR1 is SQVTM and CDR2 ANQGSEA.

V is TRBV24-1 and J is TRBJ2-5; TRBD1 aligns across 10 bases. The length of the CDR3 is 12 residues. Germline assignment: CDR1 KGHDR and CDR2 SFDVKD. With V trimmed by 9 bases and J by 7 bases, 4 bases remained unmatched. Here the CDR3 reads CATRDRGGTQYF. CDR3 DNA: TGTGCCACCCGGGACAGGGGTGGGACCCAGTACTTC.

This clone came up once. This chain joins TRBV18 and TRBJ1-3, with D perhaps matching TRBD1 (5 bases). The V end lost 1 base, the J end lost 3 bases, and 13 bases lay between the germline ends. Per germline, CDR1 KGHSH and CDR2 LQKENI. The CDR3 has 16 residues. The CDR3 sequence is CASSPQRGLGGNTIYF. CDR3 DNA: TGTGCCAGCTCACCACAAAGGGGTCTCGGTGGAAACACCATATATTTT.

V and J are TRBV7-8 and TRBJ1-1, with 10 bases that match TRBD1. Germline V gene lookup returns CDR1 SGHVS and CDR2 FQNEAQ. J was trimmed by 4 bases and V by 5 bases; bases with no gene match: 7. This CDR3 contains 15 residues. This chain's CDR3 is CASSLRQGASTEAFF. CDR3 sequence (DNA): TGTGCCAGCAGCCTGCGACAGGGGGCGAGCACTGAAGCTTTCTTT.

This chain connects TRBV4-1 to TRBJ1-4, with D possibly TRBD1 on 5 matching bases. Germline CDR1 MGHRA, CDR2 YSYEKL. The CDR3 consists of 15 residues. Trimming took off 1 base at V and 8 bases at J, with 14 bases between the two ends. In nucleotides, the CDR3 is TGCGCCAGCAGCCAAGGTCGAGGGGAGGGAGAAAAACTGTTTTTT. Amino acids: CASSQGRGEGEKLFF.

The rearrangement uses TRBV5-4 and TRBJ1-3; no clear D gene. Trimming removed 4 bases from V and 0 bases from J, with 14 bases in between. This CDR3 has 16 amino acids. Germline V gene lookup returns CDR1 SGHNT and CDR2 YYREEE (reference sequence). CDR3 protein: CASSPIGGFSGNTIYF. CDR3 sequence (DNA): TGTGCCAGCAGCCCCATCGGAGGATTCTCTGGAAACACCATATATTTT.

This chain joins TRBV19 and TRBJ1-1; 7 bases agree with TRBD1. CDR3 length equals 13 residues. The germline V gene encodes CDR1 LNHDA and CDR2 SQIVND (reference sequence). With V trimmed by 11 bases and J by 5 bases, 11 bases remained unmatched. For the CDR3, the DNA is TGTGCCGTGTCAGGGGGGCAAAGGACTGAAGCTTTCTTT. This codes for CAVSGGQRTEAFF.

The chain couples TRBV6-2 or TRBV6-3 to TRBJ1-5; 10 bases map to TRBD1. V trimming: 6 bases; J trimming: 6 bases; junction bases outside the gene matches: 14. This CDR3 has 17 residues. Germline CDR1 and CDR2: MNHEY and SVGEGT. The CDR3 loop reads CASSQRQGALVSQPQHF. As DNA, the CDR3 is TGTGCCAGCAGCCAAAGACAGGGGGCGCTGGTCAGTCAGCCCCAGCATTTT.

The rearrangement joins TRBV6-6 to TRBJ1-6; D is undetermined. Germline V CDR1 and CDR2: MNHNY, SVGAGI (reference sequence). Trimming pared 7 bases from V and 7 bases from J, leaving 8 bases between. CDR3 length: 12 amino acids. The chain's CDR3 is CASTNLNSPLHF. The CDR3 DNA follows: TGTGCCAGCACGAACCTAAATTCACCCCTCCACTTT.